The clone carrying this TCR beta chain was recorded a few times. No antigen is known for it. This sample stems from a study of T cells in Graves' hyperthyroidism and ophthalmopathy. Regarding the study as a whole: Blood also showed most of the thyroid clonotypes that were expanded above 0.001.

V was trimmed by 4 bases and J by 5 bases, leaving 11 bases between them. This CDR3 is 13 amino acids long. From germline, CDR1 is MGHDK and CDR2 SYGVNS. The investigators amplified TCR beta CDR3 regions from RNA transcripts. HTBI primers were the set used in a first-round RT-PCR of the TCR CDR3. MiXCR was run by TCRdb on the multiplex PCR reads, yielding one entry per CDR3 protein. The table includes more than 550,000 distinct CDR3 sequences, approximately 19% detected once. This sequence was found in a woman between 45 and 60 years old with Graves' hyperthyroidism that later progressed to Graves' ophthalmopathy. The sample was blood. J is TRBJ2-5 and V is TRBV25-1; D might be TRBD1 or TRBD2, each matching 5 bases. The CDR3 loop is CASSVGRDETQYF. The CDR3 DNA follows: TGTGCCAGCAGTGTTGGCAGGGACGAGACCCAGTACTTC.